This T cell receptor beta chain was sequenced during a study of cytomegalovirus exposure and HLA in healthy donors. Trimming took off 2 bases at V and 0 bases at J, with 14 bases between the two ends. CDR1 is SGHRS, CDR2 YFSETQ, per germline. The CDR3 totals 16 residues. It was with 60 Vbeta and 13 Jbeta primers that the PCR ran. TCRdb's copy holds only in-frame clones and misses some; the assay was immunoSEQ multiplex PCR. The listing contains 65,000 to 95,000 clones. The specimen was PBMCs. The sequence was obtained from a woman aged 60 to 75 in good health and CMV-seronegative. This rearrangement joins TRBV5-1 to TRBJ1-1; D possibly corresponds to TRBD1 (5 bases). The CDR3 is CASSFQGGDLNTEAFF. In nucleotides, the CDR3 is TGCGCCAGCAGCTTCCAGGGTGGGGATTTGAACACTGAAGCTTTCTTT.